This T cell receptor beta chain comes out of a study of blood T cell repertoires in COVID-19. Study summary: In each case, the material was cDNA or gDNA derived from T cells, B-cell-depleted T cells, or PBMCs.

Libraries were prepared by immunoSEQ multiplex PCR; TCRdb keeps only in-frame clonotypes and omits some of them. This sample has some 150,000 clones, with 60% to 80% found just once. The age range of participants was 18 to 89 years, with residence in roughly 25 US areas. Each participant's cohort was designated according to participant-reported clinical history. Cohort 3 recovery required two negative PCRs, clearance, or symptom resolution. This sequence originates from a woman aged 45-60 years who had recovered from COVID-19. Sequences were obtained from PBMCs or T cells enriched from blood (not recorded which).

This CDR3 is CASSLGQGAGGYTF. The CDR3 nucleotides are TGTGCCAGCAGCTTGGGACAGGGTGCTGGCGGCTACACCTTC. The rearrangement uses TRBV5-6 and TRBJ1-2; TRBD1 agrees at 7 bases. Germline values: CDR1 SGHDT, CDR2 YYEEEE. Trimming removed 0 bases from V and 8 bases from J; junction bases left unmatched: 7. This CDR3 comprises 14 residues.